This TCR beta chain was sequenced in a study of shared clonotypes between healthy human individuals. Study-level findings and limits: Sharing across several donors was seen in around 5.1% of naive CD4 clonotypes.

The CDR3 has 17 residues. The J segment lost 0 bases and the V segment lost 5 bases, leaving 8 bases of the junction unmatched. Germline lookup yields CDR1 SGHVS and CDR2 FQNEAQ. The material for each subset, its genomic DNA, was split evenly across several immunoSEQ plates. In the original processing: ImmunoSEQ sequences covered only the junction and lacked quality scores; filtering therefore differed. The repertoire was sequenced with immunoSEQ multiplex PCR; TCRdb's copy has only in-frame clones and lacks some. The V and J calls and clone size are taken from that table; D and trimming were inferred from the DNA. The repertoire holds fewer than 2.5 million clones, with roughly 93% as singletons. CD4+ cells yielded CD45RA+ naive and CD45RA-negative memory subsets. With respect to this clone: Its antigen remains unidentified.

The TCR comes from a man in his late teens or twenties in good health. Some clones in this sample may be carry-over from other donors' samples. Sequences were obtained from naive CD4+ T cells from PBMCs. Subset given: CD45RA+ positively selected. This chain joins TRBV7-8 and TRBJ1-5; 9 nucleotides align to TRBD1. The CDR3 coding sequence is TGTGCCAGCAGCCCGGCCGGGACAGGGTCTAGCAATCAGCCCCAGCATTTT. Residues: CASSPAGTGSSNQPQHF.